A selection of T cell receptor beta chains follows, all from one sample in a study of blood T cell repertoires in COVID-19. The assay was immunoSEQ multiplex PCR, and TCRdb's table has in-frame clones only and misses some. This repertoire shows about 250,000 clones, roughly 86% found once; its top ten account for around 1.5%. The source material was peripheral blood. The receptors here all came from a woman aged 60-75 years who had recovered from COVID-19. The CDR3 runs from the conserved cysteine through the conserved F or W. A D gene is named only where the DNA matches it firmly.

v_call d_call cdr3_aa
TRBV28 TRBD1 CASRGGQGTYNEQFF
TRBV11-1 TRBD1 CICRDRLAGELFF
TRBV19 TRBD1 CASSIFLAGQGASYEQYF
TRBV27 - CASSFGGRNDGYTF
TRBV18 - CASSPDSMNTEAFF
TRBV4-3 - CASRSHWNTEAFF
TRBV14 - CASSLGGASETQYF
TRBV9 - CASSPRGFSYNEQFF
TRBV18 TRBD2 CASSPLAGRNQETQYF
TRBV19 TRBD1 CASSTLTGGAVYTDTQYF
TRBV15 - CATSRDAPRRGTEAFF
TRBV5-4 TRBD1 CASSSQTGADTEAFF
TRBV4-2 - CASSQENANSGNTIYF
TRBV10-3 - CAITSGGVTEAFF
TRBV28 TRBD1 CVTFLDRGPNYGYTF
TRBV5-1 - CASSLTGLAEAFF
TRBV15 - CATSRGTNRLRDTIYF
TRBV18 TRBD1 CASSPLGQGYEKLFF
TRBV7-9 TRBD1 CASSADRAARRHYGYTF
TRBV19 - CASTLGGTLWASNQPQHF
TRBV4-1 TRBD1 CASNRTGGSGTEAFF
TRBV27 - CASSRRTELRGMNTEAFF
TRBV10-3 - CAISPSSGGPGEQYF
TRBV7-2 TRBD1 CASSQQGTGEQFF
TRBV7-2 TRBD1 CASSSRGQGTISYEQYF
TRBV19 - CASSIGVFSGANVLTF
TRBV6-5 - CASKAGSYNEQFF
TRBV25-1 - CASSELADNEQFF
TRBV14 - CASSQEVTGKLRKLFF
TRBV7-2 TRBD2 CASSLYAGGDNEQFF
TRBV10-3 TRBD1 CAISGQGAPLSGANVLTF
TRBV9 - CASSVAGAEAFF
TRBV19 TRBD2 CASRAGTSLGEQYF
TRBV7-3 TRBD2 CASSSPSGGLTDTQYF
TRBV28 TRBD1 CASNPRQGRGNQPQHF
TRBV5-1 - CASSLATGSAGYTF
TRBV6-5 - CASSYQVHSYEQYF
TRBV9 - CASSRSQGYNSPLHF
TRBV7-8 TRBD1 CASSKRGRYIGSYSPLHF
TRBV27 TRBD1 CASRDRENPLYNSPLHF
TRBV11-2 TRBD1 CASSIPVDRAGYNEQFF
TRBV9 - CASSVGVGAPLHF